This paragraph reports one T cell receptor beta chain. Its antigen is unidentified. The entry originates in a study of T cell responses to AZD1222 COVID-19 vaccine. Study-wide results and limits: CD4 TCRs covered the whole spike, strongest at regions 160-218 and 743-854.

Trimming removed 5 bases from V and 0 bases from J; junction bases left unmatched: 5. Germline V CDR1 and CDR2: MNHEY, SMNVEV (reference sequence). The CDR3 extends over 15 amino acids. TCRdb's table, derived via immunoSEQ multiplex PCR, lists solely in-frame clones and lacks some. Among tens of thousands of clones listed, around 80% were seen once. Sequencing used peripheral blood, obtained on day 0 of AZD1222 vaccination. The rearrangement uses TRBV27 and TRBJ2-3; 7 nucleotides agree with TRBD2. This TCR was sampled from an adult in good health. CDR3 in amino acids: CASSLISGSTDTQYF. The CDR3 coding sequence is TGTGCCAGCAGTCTGATTAGCGGGAGCACAGATACGCAGTATTTT.